The rows below give T cell receptor beta chains drawn from one sample of a study of identifying expanded T cells in peripheral blood. The data were produced by immunoSEQ multiplex PCR, yet TCRdb's version contains in-frame clones alone and is incomplete. Of 84,000 or so clones listed, about 87% are singletons. Sequencing was performed on blood. The receptors were gathered from a person aged 18 to 70 in good health. Both conserved end residues are part of each CDR3. A D gene is named only where the DNA matches it firmly. Only some rows state a clone size, as once, few, many or a class for expanded clones.

j_gene	abundance	v_gene	d_gene	CDR3aa	CDR3nt
TRBJ1-2	-	TRBV9	-	CASSVDTNYGYTF	TGTGCCAGCAGCGTAGATACGAACTATGGCTACACCTTC
TRBJ1-1	-	TRBV30	-	CAWNPLNTEAFF	TGTGCCTGGAACCCTCTGAACACTGAAGCTTTCTTT
TRBJ1-1	-	TRBV7-3	-	CASSETTANTEAFF	TGTGCCAGCAGCGAGACGACGGCGAACACTGAAGCTTTCTTT
TRBJ1-6	-	TRBV2	-	CASTLEGVLSPLHF	TGTGCCAGCACCCTAGAGGGTGTATTATCACCCCTCCACTTT
TRBJ2-1	-	TRBV27	TRBD2	CASSFTGLAYYNEQFF	TGTGCCAGCAGTTTCACGGGACTAGCCTACTACAATGAGCAGTTCTTC
TRBJ2-3	-	TRBV27	-	CASRASGDTQYF	TGTGCCAGCCGCGCTAGTGGAGATACGCAGTATTTT
TRBJ1-1	-	TRBV6-5	TRBD1	CASSHRTGANTEAFF	TGTGCCAGCAGTCATAGGACAGGAGCGAACACTGAAGCTTTCTTT
TRBJ1-2	few	TRBV5-1	TRBD1	CASSLAGTGGYGYTF	TGCGCCAGCAGCTTGGCCGGGACAGGAGGTTATGGCTACACCTTC
TRBJ2-7	-	TRBV19	TRBD2	CASSVAGSSYEQYF	TGTGCCAGCTCGGTAGCGGGGAGCTCCTACGAGCAGTACTTC
TRBJ2-2	-	TRBV19	-	CASSIRDGFTGELFF	TGTGCCAGTAGTATTAGGGACGGTTTCACCGGGGAGCTGTTTTTT
TRBJ2-7	few	TRBV5-6	-	CASSFSTYEQYF	TGTGCCAGCAGCTTTAGTACCTACGAGCAGTACTTC
TRBJ2-5	few	TRBV6-5	-	CASSKGRQGETQYF	TGTGCCAGCAGTAAGGGACGCCAGGGAGAGACCCAGTACTTC
TRBJ1-5	-	TRBV6-5	-	CASSYSYGNQPQHF	TGTGCCAGCAGTTACAGTTATGGCAATCAGCCCCAGCATTTT
TRBJ1-2	-	TRBV27	-	CASSLSGRERRGYTF	TGTGCCAGCAGTTTATCTGGACGGGAGAGGCGAGGCTACACCTTC
TRBJ1-2	-	TRBV30	TRBD1	CAWSVWQGEGYTF	TGTGCCTGGAGTGTTTGGCAGGGGGAAGGCTACACCTTC
TRBJ2-7	-	TRBV11-2	-	CASSLGQGPYEQYF	TGTGCCAGCAGCTTAGGTCAGGGCCCCTACGAGCAGTACTTC
TRBJ1-5	-	TRBV7-9	TRBD1	CASSPPGQGNQPQHF	TGTGCCAGCAGCCCCCCTGGACAGGGCAATCAGCCCCAGCATTTT
TRBJ1-6	-	TRBV19	-	CASSPSSYNSPLHF	TGTGCCAGTAGTCCTAGCTCCTATAATTCACCCCTCCACTTT
TRBJ1-4	-	TRBV11-3	TRBD1	CASSRVTGPNEKLFF	TGTGCCAGCAGCCGGGTGACAGGGCCGAATGAAAAACTGTTTTTT
TRBJ1-2	-	TRBV7-9	-	CASSSTDSNYGYTF	TGTGCCAGCAGCTCCACAGACAGTAACTATGGCTACACCTTC
TRBJ2-6	-	TRBV19	-	CASTPQISSGANVLTF	TGTGCCAGTACCCCCCAGATCTCCTCTGGGGCCAACGTCCTGACTTTC
TRBJ2-1	-	TRBV27	TRBD2	CASSPGTSEYNEQFF	TGTGCCAGCAGCCCCGGGACTAGCGAGTACAATGAGCAGTTCTTC
TRBJ1-5	-	TRBV19	TRBD1	CASTLGQGQPQHF	TGTGCCAGTACCCTGGGACAGGGGCAGCCCCAGCATTTT
TRBJ2-1	-	TRBV11-3	TRBD1	CASSPRTGGPYNEQFF	TGTGCCAGCAGCCCCCGGACAGGGGGGCCCTACAATGAGCAGTTCTTC
TRBJ2-1	-	TRBV11-2	TRBD2	CASTRLAGLHSYNEQFF	TGTGCCAGCACCAGACTAGCGGGATTACACTCCTACAATGAGCAGTTCTTC
TRBJ1-4	-	TRBV4-3	TRBD1	CASSYSGGIGEKLFF	TGCGCCAGCAGCTATTCAGGGGGGATAGGTGAAAAACTGTTTTTT
TRBJ2-7	-	TRBV7-2	-	CASSFHLGTKITYEQYF	TGTGCCAGCAGCTTCCACCTGGGGACCAAAATCACCTACGAGCAGTACTTC
TRBJ2-7	-	TRBV5-1	TRBD1	CASSLQGATYEQYF	TGCGCCAGCAGCTTACAGGGGGCTACATACGAGCAGTACTTC
TRBJ2-7	-	TRBV11-2	TRBD1	CASSGHGQGVYEQYF	TGTGCCAGCAGCGGCCACGGACAGGGGGTATACGAGCAGTACTTC
TRBJ2-7	-	TRBV30	-	CAWRVSGAFYEQYF	TGTGCCTGGAGGGTTAGCGGAGCGTTCTACGAGCAGTACTTC
TRBJ1-1	-	TRBV6-5	-	CASSNLRRVNTEAFF	TGTGCCAGCAGTAACCTACGACGGGTGAACACTGAAGCTTTCTTT
TRBJ1-1	-	TRBV19	TRBD1	CASSIGGQGSTEAFF	TGTGCCAGTAGTATCGGGGGACAGGGGAGCACTGAAGCTTTCTTT
TRBJ1-4	-	TRBV6-6	-	CASSYLQDNEKLFF	TGTGCCAGCAGTTACTTACAGGATAATGAAAAACTGTTTTTT
TRBJ1-6	-	TRBV9	-	CASSVGQLNSPLHF	TGTGCCAGCAGCGTCGGACAGCTAAATTCACCCCTCCACTTT
TRBJ2-3	once	TRBV4-2	-	CASSPSGDNPYTQYF	TGTGCCAGCAGCCCCTCGGGAGACAATCCGTATACGCAGTATTTT
TRBJ2-7	-	TRBV5-6	-	CASSLRSTGAKTYEQYF	TGTGCCAGCAGCTTGAGATCCACGGGGGCGAAGACCTACGAGCAGTACTTC
TRBJ2-5	-	TRBV2	-	CASSEFRGRGVTQYF	TGTGCCAGCAGTGAATTTAGGGGGCGCGGGGTGACCCAGTACTTC
TRBJ1-5	few	TRBV27	TRBD1	CASSLTGVNQPQHF	TGTGCCAGCAGTTTGACAGGGGTCAATCAGCCCCAGCATTTT
TRBJ1-2	-	TRBV10-2	-	CASSESATYYGYTF	TGCGCCAGCAGTGAGTCAGCCACCTACTATGGCTACACCTTC
TRBJ2-1	once	TRBV4-1	-	CASSQELVYNEQFF	TGCGCCAGCAGCCAAGAGCTCGTCTACAATGAGCAGTTCTTC
TRBJ2-1	-	TRBV5-1	TRBD2	CATQLGAGGQNEQFF	TGCGCCACCCAGTTGGGGGCGGGGGGGCAGAATGAGCAGTTCTTC
TRBJ1-1	-	TRBV5-1	-	CASSQIGGSTEAFF	TGCGCCAGCAGCCAGATAGGGGGGAGTACTGAAGCTTTCTTT
TRBJ1-1	-	TRBV28	-	CASSLYGPYTEAFF	TGTGCCAGCAGTTTATACGGGCCGTACACTGAAGCTTTCTTT
TRBJ2-7	once	TRBV4-2	-	CASSLRYVTSNEQYF	TGTGCCAGCAGCCTCCGTTACGTAACTAGCAACGAGCAGTACTTC
TRBJ1-2	-	TRBV14	-	CASSPGAPGNYGYTF	TGTGCCAGCAGCCCTGGAGCACCGGGTAACTATGGCTACACCTTC
TRBJ2-7	-	TRBV9	-	CASSSPANKGDEQYF	TGTGCCAGCAGCTCTCCGGCCAACAAGGGCGACGAGCAGTACTTC
TRBJ1-3	-	TRBV28	TRBD1	CASSPPDRQGTIYF	TGTGCCAGCAGTCCGCCCGACCGACAGGGGACCATATATTTT
TRBJ1-2	-	TRBV6-6	-	CASSSRRTSNYGYTF	TGTGCCAGCAGTTCTCGACGAACCTCTAACTATGGCTACACCTTC
TRBJ1-1	-	TRBV5-4	-	CASGKGGRGARMNTEAFF	TGTGCCAGCGGGAAGGGTGGTCGGGGGGCACGCATGAACACTGAAGCTTTCTTT
TRBJ1-2	-	TRBV7-2	TRBD1	CASSPRPPGQGAYGYTF	TGTGCCAGCAGCCCTCGTCCTCCGGGACAGGGCGCATATGGCTACACCTTC
TRBJ1-2	-	TRBV5-6	-	CASRSGRSYGYTF	TGTGCCAGCAGGTCGGGACGGAGCTATGGCTACACCTTC
TRBJ2-6	-	TRBV2	-	CASNLGSGANVLTF	TGTGCCAGCAATTTGGGGTCTGGGGCCAACGTCCTGACTTTC
TRBJ2-1	-	TRBV4-1	-	CASSQGAGTYYNEQFF	TGCGCCAGCAGCCAAGGTGCCGGGACTTACTACAATGAGCAGTTCTTC
TRBJ2-6	-	TRBV14	-	CASSQDTGTFVLTF	TGTGCCAGCAGCCAAGATACGGGGACCTTCGTCCTGACTTTC
TRBJ2-1	-	TRBV2	-	CASSKGGTAYNEQFF	TGTGCCAGCTCGAAGGGGGGGACAGCTTACAATGAGCAGTTCTTC
TRBJ1-4	-	TRBV18	-	CASSPSGYEKLFF	TGTGCCAGCTCACCTTCCGGATACGAAAAACTGTTTTTT
TRBJ1-1	-	TRBV7-9	-	CASSDQLRNTEAFF	TGTGCCAGCAGCGACCAGTTGCGGAACACTGAAGCTTTCTTT
TRBJ1-1	-	TRBV5-1	-	CASSLGRGDTEAFF	TGCGCCAGCAGCCTTGGACGGGGAGACACTGAAGCTTTCTTT
TRBJ2-1	-	TRBV19	TRBD2	CASSIAGTSGRIIF	TGTGCCAGTAGTATAGCTGGGACTAGCGGGAGAATTATCTTC